The clone carrying this T cell receptor beta chain occurred many times. Its antigen remains unidentified. The data are from a study of response to subunit inactivated influenza vaccine. The V segment lost 6 bases and the J segment 1 base; nucleotides outside the gene matches: 3. Germline V lookup: CDR1 MNHNY, CDR2 SVGAGI (reference sequence). The CDR3 extends over 13 amino acids. MiXCR was run by TCRdb on the RT-PCR reads, yielding one entry per CDR3 protein. Here the sample spans fewer than 600,000 distinct CDR3 sequences, 6.5% to 8% being singletons. General study results and limits: Each seasonal flu vaccination may recruit only limited new T cells, authors suggested.

J is TRBJ2-7 and V is TRBV6-6; TRBD1 aligns across 7 bases. The TCR sequence derives from a man aged 45-69 years who received an inactivated influenza vaccine. The sample in question was PBMCs from blood, obtained around 25 months after vaccination. The chain's CDR3 is CASSRDRSYEQYF. The DNA of the CDR3 is TGTGCCAGCAGCCGGGACAGATCCTACGAGCAGTACTTC.